The clone carrying this T cell receptor (beta chain) appeared a few times. The antigen is undetermined. This specimen belongs to a study of T cell repertoires in cytomegalovirus infection. Study at large: TCR beta signatures that were public indicated CMV infection and matching HLA type.

A single record per CDR3 protein comes from TCRdb applying MiXCR to the reads. The profile shows over 250,000 distinct CDR3 sequences, about 23% of them singletons. Study-wide results and limits: Clonotype analysis showed dominance of the ex vivo response by HLA-C-restricted CMV-specific TCR beta clonotypes.

V lost 5 bases, J lost 8 bases, and 6 bases stayed unmatched. This CDR3 region has 12 residues. Germline V CDR1 and CDR2: DFQATT, SNEGSKA (reference sequence). Specimen: PBMCs. The receptor's source is a human donor in good health (CMV status not recorded). Some clones in this sample may be carry-over from other donors' samples. The chain carries TRBV20-1 and TRBJ1-2, with TRBD1 identical over 9 bases. CDR3 region: CSAAGTGRGYTF. The CDR3 DNA is TGCAGTGCTGCCGGGACAGGGAGAGGCTACACCTTC.